This record covers a single T cell receptor (beta chain). The target antigen is unknown. These data are taken from a study of CD8+ T cells in alopecia areata. Study findings and constraints: Besides other cells, scalp samples also yield sequences of resident alphabeta T cells from normal skin. Clonality in lesional scalp, especially alopecia totalis/universalis, exceeded that of normal scalp.

Patients with alopecia areata provided lesional scalp punch biopsies as well as peripheral blood. The researchers isolated CD4+ and CD8+ T cells from PBMCs by sorting. CDR3 length: 13 residues. Germline V lookup: CDR1 SQVTM, CDR2 ANQGSEA. Trimming shortened V by 5 bases and J by 2 bases, and 13 bases separated the two germline ends. Extracted RNA was reverse transcribed, and the resulting cDNA served as sequencing template. Sequenced by immunoSEQ multiplex PCR; TCRdb stores in-frame clones only, minus some. Of 65,000 to 90,000 clones in the sample, roughly 51% are singletons; the top ten hold around 6%.

Sequencing was carried out using NKG2D-high CD8+ T cells sorted from blood. The chain recombines TRBV29-1 with TRBJ2-7, with D perhaps matching TRBD1 (5 bases). The clonotype was recovered from a human donor with alopecia areata. CDR3 sequence reads: CSVQSEDTYEQYF. The CDR3, as DNA: TGCAGCGTTCAATCCGAGGACACCTACGAGCAGTACTTC.